This T cell receptor beta chain emerged from a study of monozygotic twins with inflammatory bowel disease. General observations from the study: A reduction in TCRbeta diversity (inverse Simpson) was seen in IBD patients relative to healthy co-twins.

Phlebotomy per donor yielded a single 2.5 ml blood sample. For this clonotype: The antigen is not known.

Generation of cDNA took place in eight separate reactions per sample. TCRalpha and TCRbeta cDNA underwent two nested PCRs of 16 and 9 cycles. TCRdb re-called the 5' RACE reads; one entry per CDR3 protein, DNA not given. The sample shows about 300,000 distinct CDR3 sequences, and about 5% sits with its ten largest clones. CDR1 and CDR2 from the germline V gene are SGDLS and YYNGEE. This CDR3 is 14 amino acids long. This chain connects TRBV9 to TRBJ2-2; TCRdb picks TRBD1, but there is no DNA to check that call. This receptor was obtained from a human donor with ulcerative colitis or Crohn's disease, or a healthy co-twin of an affected twin (not recorded which). The sequencing input was blood. CDR3 in amino acids: CASMGPGAGGELFF.